The clone carrying this T cell receptor (beta chain) was observed at least ten times. The sample is drawn from a study of metastatic and nonmetastatic thyroid tumors. Study information: The comparison covered peripheral blood and tumor or nodule tissue in malignant and benign thyroid patients.

Methods used by the authors: Clinicopathological groups of papillary thyroid cancer showed CDR3 differences that were used to build a distant-metastasis classifier. TCRdb re-analyzed the PCR reads through MiXCR. TCRdb's processing, not the authors', yielded these V and J calls. The table has 53,000 or so clones, 20% to 25% seen once. The CDR3 is 13 amino acids. V gave up 5 bases and J gave up 6 bases; unmatched junction bases: 6. CDR1 MDHEN and CDR2 SYDVKM come from the germline V gene. None of the patients had undergone any treatment ahead of thyroid surgery. The chain recombines TRBV28 with TRBJ2-7; 8 bases map to TRBD1. The sample taken for sequencing was blood. The TCR sequence derives from a female donor with papillary thyroid cancer or a benign thyroid nodule (not recorded which). Some clones in this sample may be carry-over from other donors' samples. In DNA form, the CDR3 reads TGTGCCAGCAGTGATCAGGGGGCTGGCGAGCAGTACTTC. Its translation: CASSDQGAGEQYF.